This TCR beta chain was retrieved from a study of beta chain features in type 1 diabetes. Findings and limits, study-wide: People with Type 1 diabetes carried modestly yet significantly shorter TCRB CDR3s in all four CD4+ subsets. Reads derived from cDNA could over-represent cells showing high TCR expression.

Blood was drawn once from each donor into heparinised tubes. The draws averaged approximately 110 mL. This CDR3 has 16 amino acids. V trimming: 2 bases; J trimming: 2 bases; junction bases outside the gene matches: 9. Per germline, CDR1 GTSNPN and CDR2 SVGIG (reference sequence). Concerning this clone: Its antigen remains unidentified.

The study reverse transcribed the entire isolated RNA, so it sequenced expressed TCRB transcripts. The protocol was immunoSEQ multiplex PCR, while the TCRdb copy is restricted to in-frame clones and leaves out a portion. The sample contains a few hundred thousand clones, less than 20% of which appear only once. This receptor was obtained from a woman in her late teens or twenties in good health. The chain employs TRBV30 and TRBJ2-5; 9 nucleotides agree with TRBD1. Material for sequencing was naive CD4+ T cells from blood. Here the CDR3 DNA reads TGTGCCTGGAGTATCCAAAAGGGGACAGGGCAAGAGACCCAGTACTTC. It encodes CAWSIQKGTGQETQYF.